The clone carrying this T cell receptor (beta chain) has a handful of counts. This sample was included in a study of blood T cell repertoires in COVID-19. CDR1 and CDR2 from the germline V gene are SGHRS and YFSETQ. This CDR3 has 15 amino acids. The V and J ends lost 4 bases and 0 bases, in that order; junction bases with no gene match: 3. Repertoires were generated with immunoSEQ multiplex PCR, while TCRdb's copy carries only in-frame clones and drops some. The sample lists about 350,000 clones, about 90% occurring once. Sequenced material: PBMCs or T cells enriched from blood (not recorded which). This sequence was found in a woman in her 30s who had recovered from COVID-19. V and J are TRBV5-1 and TRBJ1-5; the match to TRBD1 covers 8 bases. The CDR3 DNA follows: TGCGCCAGCAGCGTGACAGGGGTTAGCAATCAGCCCCAGCATTTT. It encodes CASSVTGVSNQPQHF.